These 18 T cell receptor beta chains came from one sample sequenced in a study of T-cell memory formation after mild COVID-19. MiXCR, run by TCRdb on the 5' RACE reads, gives a single entry per CDR3 protein. The table shows fewer than 250,000 distinct CDR3 sequences, with about 27% occurring only once. Input material: PBMCs or a T cell subset sorted from them (not recorded which). These receptors originate from an adult woman who had mild COVID-19 (a few samples of this study predate the infection). Cell type and time point are not known.

V is TRBV21-1 and J is TRBJ2-7. TRBV21-1 constitutes a pseudogene. This CDR3 has 17 residues. The CDR3 nucleotides are TGTGCCAGCAGCAAATGCACGCAGTGCCTTAGCTCCTACGAGCAGTACTTC. Protein: CASSKCTQCLSSYEQYF.

This clonotype was counted only a few times. CDR3 protein: CASSYSTGGFYTDTQYF. The DNA for the CDR3 is TGTGCCAGCAGTTACTCAACAGGGGGATTTTACACAGATACGCAGTATTTT. V usage is TRBV6-5 and J usage is TRBJ2-3, with 8 bases that match TRBD1. The CDR3 loop spans 17 amino acids. CDR1 is MNHEY, CDR2 SVGAGI, per germline. With V trimmed by 0 bases and J by 2 bases, 7 bases remained unmatched.

This chain links TRBV5-1 with TRBJ2-5, with TRBD1 matching 8 bases. The CDR3 totals 15 residues. In germline, CDR1 is SGHRS, CDR2 YFSETQ. Germline trimming cut 0 bases from V and 6 bases from J; bases unmatched to any gene: 7. CDR3 amino acids: CASSLARTGWKTQYF. DNA of the CDR3: TGCGCCAGCAGCTTGGCCCGGACAGGGTGGAAGACCCAGTACTTC.

This clonotype has ten or more counts. The J gene is TRBJ2-3, the V gene TRBV7-3; 9 nucleotides align to TRBD2. The CDR3 is made up of 20 amino acids. Germline V lookup: CDR1 SGHTA, CDR2 FQGTGA. V was clipped by 1 base and J by 2 bases; unmatched bases: 16. CDR3 sequence (DNA): TGTGCCAGCAGCTTAAAGTGGCGGGGGGGCGCCATCCCGCACACAGATACGCAGTATTTT. Its translation: CASSLKWRGGAIPHTDTQYF.

CDR3 sequence: CSVELSGPTDTQYF. The CDR3 region has the DNA TGCAGCGTTGAACTGAGCGGGCCCACAGATACGCAGTATTTT. V is TRBV29-1 and J is TRBJ2-3; possible D gene TRBD2, 6 bases. The CDR3 loop spans 14 amino acids. Germline V gene sequence: CDR1 SQVTM, CDR2 ANQGSEA. V dropped 2 bases and J dropped 2 bases, with 11 bases sitting between them.

The V call is TRBV7-9, the J call TRBJ2-3, with TRBD1 matching over 7 bases. V lost 4 bases and J lost 0; bases outside the gene matches: 13. The germline V gene encodes CDR1 SEHNR and CDR2 FQNEAQ (reference sequence). The CDR3 spans 18 residues. The CDR3 protein is CASSSRDSLVSSTDTQYF. CDR3 DNA: TGTGCCAGCAGCTCCCGGGACAGCCTAGTCTCTAGCACAGATACGCAGTATTTT.

This chain uses TRBV7-2 with TRBJ2-7, with 7 bases aligning to TRBD2. The V gene's germline CDR1 is SGHTA and CDR2 FQGNSA. V gave up 5 bases and J gave up 2 bases; unmatched junction bases: 9. This CDR3 is 15 amino acids long. Here the CDR3 reads CASSIQAGEAYEQYF. CDR3 coding DNA: TGTGCCAGCAGCATCCAGGCGGGAGAGGCCTACGAGCAGTACTTC.

This clonotype was counted between two and nine times. The V call is TRBV30, the J call TRBJ2-6; D is possibly TRBD2 (5 bases). This CDR3 region has 17 residues. CDR1 is GTSNPN, CDR2 SVGIG, per germline (reference sequence). V was pared by 2 bases and J by 0 bases, with 14 bases between. The chain's CDR3 is CAWSPFGLTSGANVLTF. CDR3 nucleotide sequence: TGTGCCTGGAGTCCCTTCGGACTGACCTCTGGGGCCAACGTCCTGACTTTC.

The V call is TRBV12-3 or TRBV12-4, the J call TRBJ2-3, with 11 positions matching TRBD2. The J segment lost 2 bases and the V segment lost 6 bases, leaving 4 bases of the junction unmatched. The CDR3 runs 15 residues. CDR3 DNA: TGTGCCAGCAGCCGGACTAGCGGGCCCACAGATACGCAGTATTTT. Protein sequence: CASSRTSGPTDTQYF.

The rearrangement links TRBV5-5 to TRBJ1-1; unclear D gene. Germline-derived CDR1 and CDR2 are SGHKS and YYEKEE (reference sequence). The CDR3 contains 14 residues. Trimming pared 0 bases from V and 1 base from J, leaving 7 bases between. This CDR3 is CASSLDDSNTEAFF. The CDR3 DNA reads as TGTGCCAGCAGCTTGGACGATTCGAACACTGAAGCTTTCTTT.

This chain links TRBV6-5 with TRBJ1-1; perhaps TRBD1 as D (5 bases). Deletions cut 8 bases from V and 1 base from J, with 17 bases between. CDR1 MNHEY and CDR2 SVGAGI come from the germline V gene. This CDR3 has 15 residues. CDR3 in DNA: TGTGCCAGCTTCCCTCCAGGGCTAGGGAACACTGAAGCTTTCTTT. This codes for CASFPPGLGNTEAFF.

There are a few counts of this clonotype. The J gene is TRBJ2-7, the V gene TRBV5-6; the D is unclear. Germline loops: CDR1 SGHDT, CDR2 YYEEEE. CDR3 length equals 12 residues. The germline V and J ends were trimmed by 0 bases and 3 bases, with 4 bases remaining between them. The CDR3 reads CASSLEDYEQYF. The CDR3 DNA sequence: TGTGCCAGCAGCTTGGAGGACTACGAGCAGTACTTC.

The chain employs TRBV12-3 or TRBV12-4 and TRBJ2-7; either TRBD1 or TRBD2 may fit D (6 bases each). CDR3 length: 15 residues. V gave up 3 bases and J gave up 3 bases, with 15 bases separating them. Here the CDR3 reads CASSFGPGANYEQYF. The DNA of the CDR3 is TGTGCCAGCAGTTTTGGTCCGGGGGCAAACTACGAGCAGTACTTC.

This clonotype showed up just a few times. This CDR3 is CASAGNSYNEQFF. CDR3 bases: TGTGCCTCAGCAGGCAACTCCTACAATGAGCAGTTCTTC. The chain links TRBV24-1 to TRBJ2-1, with no clear D. V was cut by 12 bases and J by 0 bases, with 11 bases left in between. Per germline, CDR1 KGHDR and CDR2 SFDVKD. The CDR3 loop spans 13 amino acids.

The V and J genes are TRBV18 and TRBJ2-7; D is perhaps TRBD2 (5 bases). This CDR3 is 14 amino acids long. The V end lost 7 bases, the J end lost 4 bases, and 17 bases lay between the germline ends. CDR1 and CDR2 (germline): KGHSH, LQKENI. The CDR3 sequence is CASLISGNSYEQYF. For the CDR3, the DNA is TGTGCCAGCTTAATCAGCGGAAATTCTTACGAGCAGTACTTC. Supplemented by reference TRBV18 and TRBJ2-7, the full variable domain reads NAGVMQNPRHLVRRRGQEARLRCSPMKGHSHVYWYRQLPEEGLKFMVYLQKENIIDESGMPKERFSAEFPKEGPSILRIQQVVRGDSAAYFCASLISGNSYEQYFGPGTRLTVT.

The J gene is TRBJ2-7, the V gene TRBV5-4; 9 bases match TRBD1. Unmatched junction bases numbered 10, after V lost 4 bases and J lost 2 bases. The CDR3 has 16 amino acids. Per germline, CDR1 SGHNT and CDR2 YYREEE (reference sequence). CDR3 sequence: CASSPTGTGTPYEQYF. In DNA, the CDR3 is TGTGCCAGCAGCCCGACCGGGACAGGGACACCCTACGAGCAGTACTTC.

This clonotype is a singleton in its sample. This sequence joins TRBV6-5 and TRBJ1-2, with D maybe TRBD1 (5 bases). Germline values: CDR1 MNHEY, CDR2 SVGAGI. Trimming took off 2 bases at V and 6 bases at J, with 10 bases between the two ends. The CDR3 covers 13 residues. The CDR3 spells CASSYKGDDGYTF. The CDR3 DNA reads TGTGCCAGCAGTTACAAAGGGGACGATGGCTACACCTTC.

The V and J genes are TRBV5-1 and TRBJ1-5; D not certain. Germline V CDR1 and CDR2: SGHRS, YFSETQ. This CDR3 has 15 residues. V was trimmed by 0 bases and J by 4 bases, leaving 11 bases between them. This chain's CDR3 is CASSLEGIANQPQHF. DNA for the CDR3: TGCGCCAGCAGCTTGGAGGGAATTGCAAATCAGCCCCAGCATTTT.